This T cell receptor (beta chain) was recovered during a study of shared clonotypes between healthy human individuals. Assay: immunoSEQ multiplex PCR; the TCRdb copy retains only in-frame clones and omits some. In the table there are 2 million to 2.5 million clones, over 85% of which are singletons. V lost 2 bases and J lost 6, with 9 bases in between. From germline, CDR1 is SGHNT and CDR2 YYREEE (reference sequence). This CDR3 comprises 12 residues. The chain combines TRBV5-4 with TRBJ2-7; D is undetermined. The sequenced material came from naive CD4+ T cells from PBMCs. Subset of the sample: CD45RA+ positively selected. This clonotype originated in a man younger than 35 in good health. Some clones in this sample may be carry-over from other donors' samples. The CDR3 nucleotides read TGTGCCAGCAGCTTTGGGCTGAGCGAGCAGTACTTC. This gives the protein CASSFGLSEQYF.